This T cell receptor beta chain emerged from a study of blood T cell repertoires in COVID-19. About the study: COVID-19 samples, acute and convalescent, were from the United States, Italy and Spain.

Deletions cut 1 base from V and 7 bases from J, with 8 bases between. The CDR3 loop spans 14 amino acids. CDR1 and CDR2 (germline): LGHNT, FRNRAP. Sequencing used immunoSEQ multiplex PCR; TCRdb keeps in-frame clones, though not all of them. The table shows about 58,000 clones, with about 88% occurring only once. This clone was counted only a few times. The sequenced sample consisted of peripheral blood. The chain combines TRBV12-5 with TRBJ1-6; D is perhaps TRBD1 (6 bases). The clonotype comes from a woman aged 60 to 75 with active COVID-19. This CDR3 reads CASGLGTENSPLHF. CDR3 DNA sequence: TGTGCTAGTGGTTTGGGGACAGAGAATTCACCCCTCCACTTT.